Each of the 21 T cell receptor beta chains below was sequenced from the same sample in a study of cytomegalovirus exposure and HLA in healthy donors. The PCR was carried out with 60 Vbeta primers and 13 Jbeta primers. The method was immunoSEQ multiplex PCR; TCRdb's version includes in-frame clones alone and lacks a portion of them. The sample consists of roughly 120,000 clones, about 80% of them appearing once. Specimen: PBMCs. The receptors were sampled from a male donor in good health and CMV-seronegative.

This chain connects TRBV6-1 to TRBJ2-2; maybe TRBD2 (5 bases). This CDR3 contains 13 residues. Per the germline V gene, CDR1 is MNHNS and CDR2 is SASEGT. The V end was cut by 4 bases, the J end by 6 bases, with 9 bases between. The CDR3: CASSVGESGELFF. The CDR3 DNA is TGTGCCAGCAGTGTCGGGGAGTCCGGGGAGCTGTTTTTT.

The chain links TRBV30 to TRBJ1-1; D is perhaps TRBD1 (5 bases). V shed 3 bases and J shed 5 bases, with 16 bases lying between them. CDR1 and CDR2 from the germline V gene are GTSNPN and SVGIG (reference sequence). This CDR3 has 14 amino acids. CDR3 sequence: CAWRSWDLPTEAFF. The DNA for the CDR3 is TGTGCCTGGAGGTCATGGGACTTACCTACTGAAGCTTTCTTT.

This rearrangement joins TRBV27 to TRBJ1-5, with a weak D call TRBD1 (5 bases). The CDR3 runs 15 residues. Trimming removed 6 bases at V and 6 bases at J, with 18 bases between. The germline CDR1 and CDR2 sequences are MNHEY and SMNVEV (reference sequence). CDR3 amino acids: CASRPGPAGVQPQHF. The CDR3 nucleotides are TGTGCCAGCAGACCGGGACCAGCGGGGGTTCAGCCCCAGCATTTT.

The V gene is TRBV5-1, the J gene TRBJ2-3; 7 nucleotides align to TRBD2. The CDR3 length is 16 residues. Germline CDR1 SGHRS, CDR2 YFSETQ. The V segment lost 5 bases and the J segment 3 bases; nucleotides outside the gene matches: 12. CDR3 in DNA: TGCGCCAGCAGGGGCGGTCAAGCGGGAACTACAGATACGCAGTATTTT. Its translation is CASRGGQAGTTDTQYF.

The CDR3 DNA reads TGCGCCAGCAGCCAAGGGGGCGGCTTCAATGAGCAGTTCTTC. Translated, it gives CASSQGGGFNEQFF. V gene TRBV4-3 combines with J gene TRBJ2-1, with a possible D match to TRBD1 (5 bases). The length of the CDR3 is 14 residues. Deletions cut 1 base from V and 6 bases from J, with 10 bases between. From germline, CDR1 is LGHNA and CDR2 YSLEER.

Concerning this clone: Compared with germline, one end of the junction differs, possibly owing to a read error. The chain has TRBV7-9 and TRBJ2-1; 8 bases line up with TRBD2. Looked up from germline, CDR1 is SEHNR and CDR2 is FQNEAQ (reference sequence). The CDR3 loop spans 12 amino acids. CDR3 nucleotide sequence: TGTTCCAGCAGCTTAGGCGGGAGGGAGCAGTTCTTC. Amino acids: CSSSLGGREQFF.

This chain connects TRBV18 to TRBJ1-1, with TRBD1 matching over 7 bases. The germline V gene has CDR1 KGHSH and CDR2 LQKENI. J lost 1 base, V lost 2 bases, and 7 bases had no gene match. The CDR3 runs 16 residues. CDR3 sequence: CASSPSDRASNTEAFF. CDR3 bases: TGTGCCAGCTCACCAAGCGACAGGGCCTCGAACACTGAAGCTTTCTTT.

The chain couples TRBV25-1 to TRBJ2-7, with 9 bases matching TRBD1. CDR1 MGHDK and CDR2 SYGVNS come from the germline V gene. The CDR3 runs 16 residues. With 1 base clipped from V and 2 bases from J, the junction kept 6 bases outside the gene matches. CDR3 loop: CASSESPGQGTYEQYF. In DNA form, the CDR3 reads TGTGCCAGCAGTGAATCACCGGGACAGGGTACCTACGAGCAGTACTTC.

CDR3 nucleotides: TGTGCAAGTCGCTTAGCGCCCACAGGTGAGGCCCACGAGCAGTACTTC. Residues: CASRLAPTGEAHEQYF. The chain recombines TRBV12-2 with TRBJ2-7; the listed D gene, TRBD1, was not tested against the DNA. TRBV12-2 is a pseudogene segment. CDR3 length: 16 amino acids.

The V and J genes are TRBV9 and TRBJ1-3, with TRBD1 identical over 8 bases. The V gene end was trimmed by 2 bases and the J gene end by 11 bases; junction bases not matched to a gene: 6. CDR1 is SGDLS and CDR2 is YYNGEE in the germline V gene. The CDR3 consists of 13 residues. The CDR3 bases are TGTGCCAGCAGCGTGGGGACAGGAGACGCCATATATTTT. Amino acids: CASSVGTGDAIYF.

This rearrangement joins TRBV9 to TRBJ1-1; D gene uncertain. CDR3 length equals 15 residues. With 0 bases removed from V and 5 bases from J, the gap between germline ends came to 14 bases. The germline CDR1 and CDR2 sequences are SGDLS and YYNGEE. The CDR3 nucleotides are TGTGCCAGCAGCGTAGCCAGCGGGTCGTTTACTGAAGCTTTCTTT. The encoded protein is CASSVASGSFTEAFF.

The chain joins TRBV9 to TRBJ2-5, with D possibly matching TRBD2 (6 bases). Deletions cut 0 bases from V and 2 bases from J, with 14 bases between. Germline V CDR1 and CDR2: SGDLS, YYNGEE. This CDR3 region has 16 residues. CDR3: CASSVGGRRIQETQYF. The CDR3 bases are TGTGCCAGCAGCGTAGGGGGGAGGCGGATACAAGAGACCCAGTACTTC.

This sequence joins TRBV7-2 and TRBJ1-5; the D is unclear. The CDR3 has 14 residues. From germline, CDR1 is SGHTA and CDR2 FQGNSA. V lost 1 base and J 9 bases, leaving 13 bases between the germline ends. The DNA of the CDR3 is TGTGCCAGCAGCTTAGACCACGGTCAACGGCCCCAGCATTTT. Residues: CASSLDHGQRPQHF.

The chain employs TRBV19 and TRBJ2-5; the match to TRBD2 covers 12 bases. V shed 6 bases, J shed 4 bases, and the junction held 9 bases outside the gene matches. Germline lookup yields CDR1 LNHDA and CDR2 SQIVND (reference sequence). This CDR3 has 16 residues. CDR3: CASRRRLAGARETQYF. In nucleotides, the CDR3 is TGTGCCAGTAGAAGGAGACTAGCGGGAGCTCGAGAGACCCAGTACTTC. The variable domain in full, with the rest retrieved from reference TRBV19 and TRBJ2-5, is DGGITQSPKYLFRKEGQNVTLSCEQNLNHDAMYWYRQDPGQGLRLIYYSQIVNDFQKGDIAEGYSVSREKKESFPLTVTSAQKNPTAFYLCASRRRLAGARETQYFGPGTRLLVL.

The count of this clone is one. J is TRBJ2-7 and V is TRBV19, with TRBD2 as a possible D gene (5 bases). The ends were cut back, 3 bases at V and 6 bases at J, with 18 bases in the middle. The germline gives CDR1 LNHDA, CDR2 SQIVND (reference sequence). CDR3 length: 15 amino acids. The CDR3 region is CASSMGTSREAEQYF. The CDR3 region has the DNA TGTGCCAGTAGTATGGGCACTAGTCGAGAGGCCGAGCAGTACTTC.

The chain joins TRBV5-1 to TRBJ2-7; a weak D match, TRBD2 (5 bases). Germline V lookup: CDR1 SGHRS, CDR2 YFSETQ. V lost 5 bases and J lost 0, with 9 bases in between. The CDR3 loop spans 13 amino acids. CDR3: CASRASSSYEQYF. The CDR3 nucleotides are TGCGCCAGCAGGGCTAGCAGCTCCTACGAGCAGTACTTC.

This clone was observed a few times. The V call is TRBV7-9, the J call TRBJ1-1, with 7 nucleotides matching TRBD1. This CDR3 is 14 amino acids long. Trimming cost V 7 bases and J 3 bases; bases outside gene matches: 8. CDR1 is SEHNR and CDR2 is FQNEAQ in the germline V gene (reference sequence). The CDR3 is CASTEGAVDTEAFF. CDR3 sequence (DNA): TGTGCCAGCACTGAGGGGGCGGTGGACACTGAAGCTTTCTTT. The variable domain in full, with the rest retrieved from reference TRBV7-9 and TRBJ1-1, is DTGVSQNPRHKITKRGQNVTFRCDPISEHNRLYWYRQTLGQGPEFLTYFQNEAQLEKSRLLSDRFSAERPKGSFSTLEIQRTEQGDSAMYLCASTEGAVDTEAFFGQGTRLTVV.

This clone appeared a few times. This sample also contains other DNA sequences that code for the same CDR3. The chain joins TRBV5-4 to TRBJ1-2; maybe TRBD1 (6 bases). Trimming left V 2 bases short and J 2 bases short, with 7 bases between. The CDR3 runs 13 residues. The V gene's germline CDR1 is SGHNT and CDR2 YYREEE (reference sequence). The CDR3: CASSFTGNYGYTF. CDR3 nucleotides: TGTGCCAGCAGCTTTACAGGGAACTATGGCTACACCTTC.

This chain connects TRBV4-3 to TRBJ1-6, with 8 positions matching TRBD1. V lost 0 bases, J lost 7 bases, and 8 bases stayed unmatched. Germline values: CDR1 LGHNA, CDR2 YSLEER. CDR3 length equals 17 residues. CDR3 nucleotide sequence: TGCGCCAGCAGCCAAGATAGGGCAGGGGGCCCCAATTCACCCCTCCACTTT. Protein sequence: CASSQDRAGGPNSPLHF.

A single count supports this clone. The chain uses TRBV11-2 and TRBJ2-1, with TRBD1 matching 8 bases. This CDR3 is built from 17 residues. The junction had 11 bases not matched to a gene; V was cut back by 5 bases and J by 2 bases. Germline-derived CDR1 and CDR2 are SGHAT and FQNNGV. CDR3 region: CASSTTHDRGPYNEQFF. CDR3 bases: TGTGCCAGCAGCACCACACACGACAGGGGCCCCTACAATGAGCAGTTCTTC.

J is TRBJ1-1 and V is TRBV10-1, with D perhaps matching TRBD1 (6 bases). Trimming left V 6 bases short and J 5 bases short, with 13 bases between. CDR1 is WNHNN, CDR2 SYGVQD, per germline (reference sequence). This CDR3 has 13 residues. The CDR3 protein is CASRREQGTEAFF. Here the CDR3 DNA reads TGCGCCAGCAGACGGGAACAGGGAACTGAAGCTTTCTTT.